Listed below are T cell receptor beta chains from one sample, sequenced in a study of cytomegalovirus exposure and HLA in healthy donors. The method was immunoSEQ multiplex PCR; TCRdb's version includes in-frame clones alone and lacks a portion of them. The sample consists of some 91,000 clones, more than 75% of them appearing once. The specimen sequenced was PBMCs. These receptors were taken from a woman aged 55-69 years in good health and CMV-seronegative. The CDR3 runs from the conserved cysteine through the conserved F or W. A D gene is named only where the DNA matches it firmly. Only some rows state a clone size, as once, few, many or a class for expanded clones.

TRBJ2-7 | . | TRBD2 | TRBV29-1 | CSSGGPTAGGSYEQYF | TGCAGCTCGGGGGGACCCACAGCGGGAGGTTCCTACGAGCAGTACTTC
TRBJ1-2 | . | . | TRBV25-1 | CASSEQTRGGYTF | TGTGCCAGCAGTGAACAGACGAGAGGGGGCTACACCTTC
TRBJ2-7 | . | . | TRBV2 | CASSPGLFEDWNF | TGTGCCAGCTCTCCTGGACTGTTCGAGGATTGGAACTTC
TRBJ1-1 | . | TRBD1 | TRBV4-2 | CASSQVEEGGMNTEAFF | TGTGCCAGCAGCCAAGTAGAAGAAGGGGGCATGAACACTGAAGCTTTCTTT
TRBJ1-3 | once | . | TRBV5-3 | CARRRAGCSGNTIYF | TGTGCCAGAAGACGAGCCGGGTGCTCTGGAAACACCATATATTTT
TRBJ2-7 | few | TRBD1 | TRBV27 | CASSRQGARPYEQYF | TGTGCCAGCAGCCGGCAGGGGGCTCGCCCCTACGAGCAGTACTTC
TRBJ2-5 | . | TRBD2 | TRBV7-7 | CASRAGLSGRAGETQYF | TGTGCCAGCAGAGCAGGACTCAGCGGGAGGGCCGGGGAGACCCAGTACTTC
TRBJ2-7 | . | TRBD1 | TRBV15 | CATSKTPGQGAYEQYF | TGTGCCACCAGCAAAACGCCGGGACAGGGGGCGTACGAGCAGTACTTC
TRBJ2-1 | . | . | TRBV5-1 | CASSLGLNNEQFF | TGCGCCAGCAGCTTAGGACTGAACAATGAGCAGTTCTTC
TRBJ2-1 | . | TRBD2 | TRBV9 | CASSLTSVASYNEQFF | TGTGCCAGCAGCCTAACTAGCGTAGCCTCCTACAATGAGCAGTTCTTC
TRBJ1-2 | . | TRBD1 | TRBV27 | CASSSTGGHGYTF | TGTGCCAGCAGTTCTACAGGGGGGCATGGCTACACCTTC
TRBJ2-1 | once | TRBD2 | TRBV30 | CAWSVKLAGFSYNEQFF | TGTGCCTGGAGTGTTAAGCTAGCGGGGTTCTCCTACAATGAGCAGTTCTTC
TRBJ1-1 | few | TRBD1 | TRBV15 | CATSYETGARTEAFF | TGTGCCACCAGCTATGAGACAGGGGCGCGGACTGAAGCTTTCTTT
TRBJ2-1 | . | . | TRBV5-4 | CASSRQDGTYNEQFF | TGTGCCAGCAGCCGACAGGACGGAACGTACAATGAGCAGTTCTTC
TRBJ2-2 | . | . | TRBV4-3 | CASSQRAGELFF | TGCGCCAGCAGCCAGCGAGCGGGGGAGCTGTTTTTT
TRBJ2-1 | . | . | TRBV4-3 | CASSQRLVGEQFF | TGCGCCAGCAGCCAAAGACTAGTGGGTGAGCAGTTCTTC
TRBJ1-5 | few | . | TRBV9 | CASSPGNSNQPQHF | TGTGCCAGCAGCCCGGGGAATAGCAATCAGCCCCAGCATTTT
TRBJ1-1 | . | . | TRBV5-1 | CASTTDSPMNTEAFF | TGCGCCAGCACGACGGACAGTCCCATGAACACTGAAGCTTTCTTT
TRBJ2-1 | . | . | TRBV18 | CASSPQETYNEQFF | TGTGCCAGCTCGCCCCAGGAAACATACAATGAGCAGTTCTTC
TRBJ2-1 | once | TRBD2 | TRBV15 | CATSRDPSGGANEQFF | TGTGCCACCAGCAGAGATCCTAGCGGGGGAGCGAATGAGCAGTTCTTC
TRBJ2-5 | few | TRBD2 | TRBV6-5 | CAAQGSGQETQYF | TGTGCCGCCCAGGGTAGCGGGCAAGAGACCCAGTACTTC
TRBJ2-6 | . | TRBD1 | TRBV11-3 | CASSRQGPGANVLTF | TGTGCCAGCAGCCGACAGGGCCCTGGGGCCAACGTCCTGACTTTC
TRBJ2-1 | . | TRBD2 | TRBV2 | CASRTSGRGGKSYNEQFF | TGTGCCAGCAGAACTAGCGGGAGGGGTGGGAAGTCCTACAATGAGCAGTTCTTC
TRBJ1-5 | . | . | TRBV19 | CASSAFGGLGPNQPQHF | TGTGCCAGTAGTGCCTTCGGGGGGCTGGGGCCAAATCAGCCCCAGCATTTT
TRBJ2-7 | . | . | TRBV6-6 | CASSYSIRTDEQYF | TGTGCCAGCAGTTACTCGATCAGGACTGACGAGCAGTACTTC
TRBJ1-2 | . | . | TRBV9 | CASSPARANYGYTF | TGTGCCAGCAGCCCCGCGAGAGCTAACTATGGCTACACCTTC
TRBJ1-2 | . | . | TRBV7-2 | CASSSTPYGYTF | TGTGCCAGCAGCTCGACTCCCTATGGCTACACCTTC
TRBJ1-6 | . | TRBD1 | TRBV18 | CASSRNIGGQGSSPLHF | TGTGCCAGCTCACGTAACATAGGGGGACAGGGAAGTTCACCCCTCCACTTT
TRBJ2-2 | . | TRBD2 | TRBV5-4 | CASSLGIAGDGELFF | TGTGCCAGCAGCTTGGGAATAGCGGGAGACGGGGAGCTGTTTTTT
TRBJ1-1 | . | TRBD1 | TRBV25-1 | CASSEFPRTGEDTEAFF | TGTGCCAGCAGTGAATTCCCCCGGACAGGGGAGGACACTGAAGCTTTCTTT
TRBJ2-1 | . | TRBD2 | TRBV30 | CAWAGASGSWDEQFF | TGTGCCTGGGCCGGGGCTAGCGGGAGTTGGGATGAGCAGTTCTTC
TRBJ1-1 | . | . | TRBV5-4 | CASSLEAVVNTEAFF | TGTGCCAGCAGCTTGGAGGCGGTGGTGAACACTGAAGCTTTCTTT
TRBJ2-2 | . | TRBD2 | TRBV28 | CASSLTSGRAGATGELFF | TGTGCCAGCAGTTTAACTAGCGGGAGGGCCGGGGCGACCGGGGAGCTGTTTTTT
TRBJ1-2 | . | . | TRBV27 | CASSFNRNYGYTF | TGTGCCAGCAGTTTTAACAGGAACTATGGCTACACCTTC
TRBJ2-1 | . | . | TRBV15 | CATRAISYNEQFF | TGTGCCACCAGAGCGATTTCCTACAATGAGCAGTTCTTC
TRBJ2-2 | few | TRBD1 | TRBV9 | CASSAGQGRELFF | TGTGCCAGCAGCGCGGGACAGGGGCGGGAGCTGTTTTTT